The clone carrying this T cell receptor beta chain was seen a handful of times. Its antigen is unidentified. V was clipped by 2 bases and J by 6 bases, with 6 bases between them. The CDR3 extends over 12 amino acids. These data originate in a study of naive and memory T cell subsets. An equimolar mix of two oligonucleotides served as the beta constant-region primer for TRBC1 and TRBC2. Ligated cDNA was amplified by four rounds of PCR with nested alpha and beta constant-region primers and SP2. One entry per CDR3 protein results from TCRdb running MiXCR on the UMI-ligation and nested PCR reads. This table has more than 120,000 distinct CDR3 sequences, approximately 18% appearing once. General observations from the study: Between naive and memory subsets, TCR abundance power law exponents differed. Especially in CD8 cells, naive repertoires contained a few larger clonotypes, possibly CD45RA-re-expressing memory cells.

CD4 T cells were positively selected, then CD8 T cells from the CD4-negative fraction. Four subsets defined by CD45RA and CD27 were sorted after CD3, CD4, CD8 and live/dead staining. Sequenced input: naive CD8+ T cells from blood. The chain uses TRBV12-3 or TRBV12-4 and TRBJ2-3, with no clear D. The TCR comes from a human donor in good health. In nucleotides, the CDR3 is TGTGCCAGCAGTTTATCATTTGATACGCAGTATTTT. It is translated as CASSLSFDTQYF.